The 15 T cell receptor beta chains listed next were all sequenced from one sample in a study of response to subunit inactivated influenza vaccine. Via MiXCR, TCRdb re-called the RT-PCR reads, giving one row per CDR3 protein. The table has around 500,000 distinct CDR3 sequences, approximately 9.9% seen once. Sequenced here: PBMCs from blood, sampled roughly 48 days after vaccination. The receptor source for this set is a man over 45 who received an inactivated influenza vaccine.

The sample holds a few counts of this clonotype. The V gene is TRBV7-2, the J gene TRBJ2-2, with 11 bases aligning to TRBD2. The CDR3 contains 16 residues. V gave up 2 bases and J gave up 5 bases; unmatched junction bases: 4. The germline CDR1 and CDR2 sequences are SGHTA and FQGNSA. This chain's CDR3 is CASSLMLAGGTGELFF. In nucleotides, the CDR3 is TGTGCCAGCAGCTTAATGCTAGCGGGGGGTACCGGGGAGCTGTTTTTT.

At least ten counts were recorded for this clonotype. The chain uses TRBV24-1 and TRBJ2-1; 7 bases match TRBD1. Germline CDR1 is KGHDR and CDR2 is SFDVKD. The CDR3 has 15 residues. V trimming: 6 bases; J trimming: 8 bases; junction bases outside the gene matches: 12. In DNA form, the CDR3 reads TGTGCCACCAGTCCAACAGGGACAGCATGGGATGAGCAGTTCTTC. Its protein is CATSPTGTAWDEQFF.

This rearrangement joins TRBV20-1 to TRBJ2-1; no clear D. Germline loops: CDR1 DFQATT, CDR2 SNEGSKA (reference sequence). The CDR3 runs 13 residues. Trimming cost V 5 bases and J 3 bases, with 11 bases left between them. The CDR3 reads CSAGHPSYNEQFF. CDR3 nucleotide sequence: TGCAGTGCTGGTCACCCCAGCTACAATGAGCAGTTCTTC.

The chain has TRBV7-7 and TRBJ2-1; no reliable D call. V dropped 2 bases and J dropped 7 bases, with 9 bases sitting between them. The CDR3 loop spans 13 amino acids. Germline loops: CDR1 SSHAT, CDR2 FNYEAQ (reference sequence). CDR3 coding DNA: TGTGCCAGCAGCTTATCACTTCTTAATGAGCAGTTCTTC. Amino acids: CASSLSLLNEQFF.

This clonotype was detected many times. The chain joins TRBV7-9 to TRBJ2-1; D is unresolved. Germline CDR1 reads SEHNR; CDR2 reads FQNEAQ (reference sequence). The CDR3 extends over 12 amino acids. The V gene lost 1 base and the J gene lost 7 bases, with 5 bases spanning the gap. Written as DNA, the CDR3 is TGTGCCAGCAGCTTAGGCCAGAATGAGCAGTTCTTC. This codes for CASSLGQNEQFF.

This chain uses TRBV7-6 with TRBJ2-3; tentative D call: TRBD1 (6 bases). The V gene's germline CDR1 is SGHVS and CDR2 FNYEAQ. The CDR3 contains 16 residues. V lost 0 bases, J lost 0 bases, and 10 bases lay in between. In DNA form, the CDR3 reads TGTGCCAGCAGCTTAGCCTACAGGGCTAGCACAGATACGCAGTATTTT. Protein sequence: CASSLAYRASTDTQYF.

This chain connects TRBV7-2 to TRBJ2-1; D is perhaps TRBD2 (7 bases). Trimming pared 3 bases from V and 7 bases from J, leaving 13 bases between. The CDR3 runs to 14 residues. Germline lookup yields CDR1 SGHTA and CDR2 FQGNSA. CDR3 sequence: CASSLPGGRNEQFF. The DNA for the CDR3 is TGTGCCAGCAGCTTGCCCGGGGGGCGTAATGAGCAGTTCTTC.

This clonotype was counted only a few times. V is TRBV4-2 and J is TRBJ2-1; TRBD1 is a possible D gene (7 bases). From germline, CDR1 is LGHNA and CDR2 YNFKEQ. The CDR3 is 15 amino acids. V was pared by 3 bases and J by 9 bases, with 18 bases between. The CDR3 coding sequence is TGTGCCAGCAGCCAGCAGGGGGGTCCTGGAGGTGAGCAGTTCTTC. It is translated as CASSQQGGPGGEQFF.

This clonotype was detected ten times or more. This chain connects TRBV29-1 to TRBJ2-1, with D possibly matching TRBD1 (5 bases). The CDR3 is made up of 10 amino acids. V was trimmed by 6 bases and J by 9 bases, leaving 9 bases between them. CDR1 is SQVTM and CDR2 is ANQGSEA in the germline V gene. The CDR3 here is CSVGPTEQFF. Here the CDR3 DNA reads TGCAGCGTGGGGCCGACTGAGCAGTTCTTC.

In its sample, this clonotype was seen a few times. The rearrangement joins TRBV6-2 or TRBV6-3 to TRBJ1-2; 9 bases fit TRBD1. J was trimmed by 8 bases and V by 5 bases; bases with no gene match: 9. The germline V gene encodes CDR1 MNHEY and CDR2 SVGEGT. This CDR3 is 14 amino acids long. CDR3 DNA sequence: TGTGCCAGCAGTCCCCGGGGGACAGGGTTCGGCTACACCTTC. Translation gives CASSPRGTGFGYTF.

This clonotype was seen only a few times. The chain links TRBV5-1 to TRBJ2-1, with TRBD2 matching 11 bases. V lost 1 base, J lost 7 bases, and 4 bases stayed unmatched. This CDR3 has 15 residues. Germline V gives CDR1 SGHRS, CDR2 YFSETQ. The CDR3: CASSLTSGRKNEQFF. The CDR3 bases are TGCGCCAGCAGCTTGACTAGCGGGAGAAAAAATGAGCAGTTCTTC.

In this sample, this clonotype turned up a few times. The rearrangement uses TRBV10-3 and TRBJ2-1; 11 bases map to TRBD2. The length of the CDR3 is 17 residues. V shed 3 bases, J shed 6 bases, and the junction held 10 bases outside the gene matches. Germline V CDR1 and CDR2: ENHRY, SYGVKD. CDR3 in amino acids: CAISDPYGTSGINEQFF. DNA of the CDR3: TGTGCCATCAGTGACCCCTATGGGACTAGCGGAATCAATGAGCAGTTCTTC.

This chain uses TRBV7-9 with TRBJ1-2; the D is unclear. CDR3 length equals 16 residues. V dropped 4 bases and J dropped 4 bases, with 19 bases sitting between them. Germline loops: CDR1 SEHNR, CDR2 FQNEAQ (reference sequence). The CDR3 spells CASSSSPSAGLYGYTF. The CDR3 DNA reads TGTGCCAGCAGCTCGAGCCCTTCGGCAGGTCTCTATGGCTACACCTTC.

This clonotype was counted only a few times. This sequence joins TRBV11-2 and TRBJ2-7; 10 bases line up with TRBD1. Germline V CDR1 and CDR2: SGHAT, FQNNGV. V trimming: 3 bases; J trimming: 7 bases; junction bases outside the gene matches: 12. This CDR3 contains 16 residues. CDR3 region: CASSLTTGGWFGEQYF. The DNA for the CDR3 is TGTGCCAGCAGCTTGACGACAGGGGGCTGGTTCGGGGAGCAGTACTTC.

Ten or more counts support this clonotype. J is TRBJ2-1 and V is TRBV18, with 8 bases fitting TRBD2. The CDR3 runs to 15 residues. Germline CDR1 KGHSH, CDR2 LQKENI. Unmatched junction bases numbered 3, after V lost 2 bases and J lost 3 bases. The CDR3 loop reads CASSPSSGDYNEQFF. The DNA for the CDR3 is TGTGCCAGCTCACCAAGTAGCGGGGACTACAATGAGCAGTTCTTC. Looking up the rest from reference TRBV18 and TRBJ2-1 gives the full variable domain: NAGVMQNPRHLVRRRGQEARLRCSPMKGHSHVYWYRQLPEEGLKFMVYLQKENIIDESGMPKERFSAEFPKEGPSILRIQQVVRGDSAAYFCASSPSSGDYNEQFFGPGTRLTVL.